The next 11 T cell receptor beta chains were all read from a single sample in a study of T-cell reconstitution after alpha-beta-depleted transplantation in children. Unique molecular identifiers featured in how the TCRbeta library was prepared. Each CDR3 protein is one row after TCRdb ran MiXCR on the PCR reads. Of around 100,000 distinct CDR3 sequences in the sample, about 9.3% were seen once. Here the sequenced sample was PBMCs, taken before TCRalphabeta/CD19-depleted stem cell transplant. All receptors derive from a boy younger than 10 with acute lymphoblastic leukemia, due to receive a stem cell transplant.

The CDR3 protein is CASSVAGSSYEQYF. The CDR3 bases are TGTGCCAGTAGCGTAGCGGGATCCTCCTACGAGCAGTACTTC. V gene TRBV19 combines with J gene TRBJ2-7; 8 bases match TRBD2. V trimming: 6 bases; J trimming: 0 bases; junction bases outside the gene matches: 4. This CDR3 has 14 amino acids. The germline CDR1 and CDR2 sequences are LNHDA and SQIVND (reference sequence).

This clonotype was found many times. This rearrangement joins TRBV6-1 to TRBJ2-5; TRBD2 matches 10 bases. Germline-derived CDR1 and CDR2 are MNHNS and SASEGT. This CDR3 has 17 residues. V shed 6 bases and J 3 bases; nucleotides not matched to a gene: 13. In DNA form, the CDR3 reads TGTGCCAGCAGGCTGACTAGCGGGCTCACACAGGAAGAGACCCAGTACTTC. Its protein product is CASRLTSGLTQEETQYF.

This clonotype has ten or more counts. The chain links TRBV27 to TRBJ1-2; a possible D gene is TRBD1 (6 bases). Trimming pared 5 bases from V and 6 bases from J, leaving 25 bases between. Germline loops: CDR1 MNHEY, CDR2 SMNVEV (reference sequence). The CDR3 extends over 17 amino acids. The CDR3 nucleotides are TGTGCCAGCAGTGCTAAACCACAGGGTCAGAAGAAAAATGGCTACACCTTC. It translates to CASSAKPQGQKKNGYTF.

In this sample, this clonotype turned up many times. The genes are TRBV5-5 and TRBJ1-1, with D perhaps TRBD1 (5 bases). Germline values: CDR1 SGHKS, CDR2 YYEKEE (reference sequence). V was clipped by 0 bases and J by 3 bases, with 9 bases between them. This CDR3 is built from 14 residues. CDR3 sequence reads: CASSLAGLDTEAFF. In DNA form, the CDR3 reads TGTGCCAGCAGCTTGGCAGGGTTGGACACTGAAGCTTTCTTT.

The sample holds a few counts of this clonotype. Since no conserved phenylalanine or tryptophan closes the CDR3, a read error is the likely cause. DNA of the CDR3: TGCAGTGCTAGAGTCCAGGGGCGCAATCAGCCCCAGCATTGT. Protein sequence: CSARVQGRNQPQHC. The chain uses TRBV20-1 and TRBJ1-5, with a weak D call TRBD1 (6 bases). V was trimmed by 1 base and J by 2 bases, leaving 9 bases between them. Germline V CDR1 and CDR2: DFQATT, SNEGSKA (reference sequence). The CDR3 totals 14 residues.

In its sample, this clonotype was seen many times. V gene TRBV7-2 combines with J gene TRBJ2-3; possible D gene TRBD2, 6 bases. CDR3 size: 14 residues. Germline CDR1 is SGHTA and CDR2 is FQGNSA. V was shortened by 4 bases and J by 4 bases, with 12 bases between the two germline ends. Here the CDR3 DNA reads TGTGCCAGCAGCTCCGGACTATTAGCAGATACGCAGTATTTT. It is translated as CASSSGLLADTQYF.

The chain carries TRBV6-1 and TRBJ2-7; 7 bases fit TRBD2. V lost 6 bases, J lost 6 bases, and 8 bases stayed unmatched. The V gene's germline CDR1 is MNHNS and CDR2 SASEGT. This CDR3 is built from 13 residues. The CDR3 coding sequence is TGTGCCAGCAGCGAAACCGCGGGAGTCGAGCAGTACTTC. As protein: CASSETAGVEQYF.

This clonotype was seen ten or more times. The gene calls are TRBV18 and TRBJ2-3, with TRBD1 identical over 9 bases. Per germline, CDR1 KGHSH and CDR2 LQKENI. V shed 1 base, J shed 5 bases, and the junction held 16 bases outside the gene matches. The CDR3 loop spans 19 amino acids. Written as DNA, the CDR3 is TGTGCCAGCTCACCACTAAGTATGCCCCCTATGGACAGGGGAGATACGCAGTATTTT. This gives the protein CASSPLSMPPMDRGDTQYF.

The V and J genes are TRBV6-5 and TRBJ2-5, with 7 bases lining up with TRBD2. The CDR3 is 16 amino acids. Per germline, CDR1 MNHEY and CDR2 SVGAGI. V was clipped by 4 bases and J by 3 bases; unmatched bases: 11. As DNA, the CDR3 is TGTGCCAGCAGTTCCGACTCGACTAGCCGGAAAGAGACCCAGTACTTC. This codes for CASSSDSTSRKETQYF.

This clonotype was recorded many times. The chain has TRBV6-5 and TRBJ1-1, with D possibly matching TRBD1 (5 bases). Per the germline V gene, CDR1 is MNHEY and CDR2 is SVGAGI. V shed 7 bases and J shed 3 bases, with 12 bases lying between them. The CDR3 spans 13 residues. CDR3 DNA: TGTGCCAGCATCGGGGCAGAGGACACTGAAGCTTTCTTT. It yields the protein CASIGAEDTEAFF.

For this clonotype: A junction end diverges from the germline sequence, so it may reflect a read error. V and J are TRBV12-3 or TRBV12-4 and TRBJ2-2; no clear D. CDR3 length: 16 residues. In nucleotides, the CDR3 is TGTGCCAGCAGTATAGCCGGCCCCACGAACACCGGGGAGCTGTTTTTT. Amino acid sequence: CASSIAGPTNTGELFF.